Shown below are 20 T cell receptor beta chains from a single sample sequenced in a study of cytomegalovirus exposure and HLA in healthy donors. The study ran its PCR with 60 Vbeta and 13 Jbeta primers. Profiled with immunoSEQ multiplex PCR; TCRdb holds only in-frame clones, not every one. This sample yields approximately 180,000 clones, of which 80% are seen a single time; approximately 1.1% belongs to the top ten. Sequenced sample: PBMCs. The source of these receptors is a woman in her thirties or forties in good health and CMV-seronegative.

This clone has just a few counts. The rearrangement uses TRBV9 and TRBJ2-1, with 7 bases fitting TRBD1. Germline values: CDR1 SGDLS, CDR2 YYNGEE. The CDR3 contains 15 residues. Germline trimming cut 0 bases from V and 5 bases from J; bases unmatched to any gene: 5. In DNA form, the CDR3 reads TGTGCCAGCAGCGTAGGACAGGGTGTTCACAATGAGCAGTTCTTC. Amino acid sequence: CASSVGQGVHNEQFF.

CDR3 region: CASSQVGGASTEAFF. The CDR3 region has the DNA TGCGCCAGCAGCCAAGTCGGCGGGGCTAGCACTGAAGCTTTCTTT. The V gene is TRBV4-1, the J gene TRBJ1-1; TRBD1 is a possible D gene (5 bases). The CDR3 is 15 residues long. Between the trimmed V and J ends, which lost 1 base and 4 bases, there was a span of 13 bases. Germline CDR1 is MGHRA and CDR2 is YSYEKL.

The chain is built from TRBV7-2 and TRBJ1-3; D gene unclear. The CDR3 loop spans 12 amino acids. V shed 8 bases and J shed 0 bases, with 5 bases lying between them. The V gene's germline CDR1 is SGHTA and CDR2 FQGNSA. The chain's CDR3 is CASSNSGNTIYF. Written as DNA, the CDR3 is TGTGCCAGCTCAAACTCTGGAAACACCATATATTTT.

The genes are TRBV30 and TRBJ2-3, with 7 bases matching TRBD1. The CDR3 has 12 amino acids. With V trimmed by 5 bases and J by 5 bases, 4 bases remained unmatched. Germline-derived CDR1 and CDR2 are GTSNPN and SVGIG (reference sequence). CDR3 bases: TGTGCCTGGGGGACAGCGGTAGATACGCAGTATTTT. Amino acids: CAWGTAVDTQYF.

The V call is TRBV7-3, the J call TRBJ2-1; the match to TRBD1 covers 7 bases. This CDR3 is 14 amino acids long. Trimming at V came to 4 bases and at J to 5 bases, leaving 5 bases not matched to a gene. The germline V gene encodes CDR1 SGHTA and CDR2 FQGTGA. CDR3 nucleotides: TGTGCCAGCAGCTCACCCGACAGGGACAATGAGCAGTTCTTC. Translation gives CASSSPDRDNEQFF.

This clone has a single count. This sequence joins TRBV12-5 and TRBJ2-1; 8 bases align to TRBD2. Germline lookup yields CDR1 LGHNT and CDR2 FRNRAP. The CDR3 extends over 18 amino acids. V was clipped by 2 bases and J by 0 bases; unmatched bases: 9. The CDR3 DNA follows: TGTGCTAGTGGTTTGAGGCCACTAGCGGTTAGCTCCTACAATGAGCAGTTCTTC. It specifies CASGLRPLAVSSYNEQFF.

This chain joins TRBV21-1 and TRBJ2-5; no check of the table's D call, TRBD1, against the DNA was made. TRBV21-1 is marked as a pseudogene. CDR3 size: 17 residues. CDR3 amino acids: CASTQSGQILDEETQYF. The CDR3 DNA follows: TGTGCCAGCACCCAAAGTGGGCAAATCCTCGACGAAGAGACCCAGTACTTC.

The gene calls are TRBV4-3 and TRBJ1-2; a possible D gene is TRBD1 (6 bases). Between the trimmed V and J ends, which lost 3 bases and 2 bases, there was a span of 16 bases. The CDR3 has 16 residues. Per the germline V gene, CDR1 is LGHNA and CDR2 is YSLEER. The CDR3, as DNA: TGCGCCAGCAGCCACGGCGTAGGGCAGGGGAACTATGGCTACACCTTC. It yields the protein CASSHGVGQGNYGYTF.

The chain recombines TRBV7-9 with TRBJ2-6; 9 bases align to TRBD1. V was clipped by 5 bases and J by 1 base; unmatched bases: 6. There are 17 residues in the CDR3. In germline, CDR1 is SEHNR, CDR2 FQNEAQ (reference sequence). DNA of the CDR3: TGTGCCAGCAGCCCCGGACAGGGGAATTCTGGGGCCAACGTCCTGACTTTC. It encodes CASSPGQGNSGANVLTF. Full variable domain (outside the CDR3, taken from reference TRBV7-9 and TRBJ2-6): DTGVSQNPRHKITKRGQNVTFRCDPISEHNRLYWYRQTLGQGPEFLTYFQNEAQLEKSRLLSDRFSAERPKGSFSTLEIQRTEQGDSAMYLCASSPGQGNSGANVLTFGAGSRLTVL.

This chain connects TRBV7-2 to TRBJ1-2; TRBD1 matches at 10 bases. With 5 bases clipped from V and 7 bases from J, the junction kept 4 bases outside the gene matches. The CDR3 has 13 residues. CDR1 and CDR2 (germline): SGHTA, FQGNSA. The CDR3 bases are TGTGCCAGCAGCCCGGGACAGGGGATTGGCTACACCTTC. The encoded protein is CASSPGQGIGYTF.

The rearrangement uses TRBV7-8 and TRBJ1-5; D gene ambiguous. V lost 2 bases and J lost 6, with 8 bases in between. This CDR3 contains 13 residues. CDR1 and CDR2 from the germline V gene are SGHVS and FQNEAQ. As DNA, the CDR3 is TGTGCCAGCAGCTTATATCGAGGTCAGCCCCAGCATTTT. It codes for CASSLYRGQPQHF.

The chain joins TRBV5-1 to TRBJ2-2; D unresolved. Germline assignment: CDR1 SGHRS and CDR2 YFSETQ. The germline V and J ends were trimmed by 2 bases and 2 bases, with 7 bases remaining between them. The CDR3 is made up of 14 amino acids. The CDR3 is CASSFPSNTGELFF. CDR3 bases: TGCGCCAGCAGCTTCCCCTCCAACACCGGGGAGCTGTTTTTT. The full variable domain, with the rest looked up from reference TRBV5-1 and TRBJ2-2, is KAGVTQTPRYLIKTRGQQVTLSCSPISGHRSVSWYQQTPGQGLQFLFEYFSETQRNKGNFPGRFSGRQFSNSRSEMNVSTLELGDSALYLCASSFPSNTGELFFGEGSRLTVL.

This clone was observed a single time. The rearrangement joins TRBV5-8 to TRBJ1-2; 9 nucleotides line up with TRBD1. The V segment lost 3 bases and the J segment 2 bases; nucleotides outside the gene matches: 5. The CDR3 spans 15 residues. Per germline, CDR1 SGHTS and CDR2 YDEGEE. The CDR3 DNA is TGTGCCAGCAGCTGGGGACAGGGTTTGAACTATGGCTACACCTTC. This codes for CASSWGQGLNYGYTF.

V usage is TRBV5-6 and J usage is TRBJ2-3; D remains ambiguous. Trimming left V 4 bases short and J 1 base short, with 19 bases between. CDR3 size: 17 residues. Germline CDR1 reads SGHDT; CDR2 reads YYEEEE. This CDR3 is CASSPLAARGGTDTQYF. The DNA for the CDR3 is TGTGCCAGCAGCCCCCTCGCCGCGCGTGGAGGCACAGATACGCAGTATTTT.

V is TRBV27 and J is TRBJ1-2; D ambiguous. Germline V gene data show CDR1 as MNHEY and CDR2 as SMNVEV (reference sequence). V dropped 8 bases and J dropped 3 bases, with 13 bases sitting between them. This CDR3 is built from 13 residues. The CDR3 DNA sequence: TGTGCCAGCGCCGCAGGTTTCGACTATGGCTACACCTTC. It yields the protein CASAAGFDYGYTF.

The CDR3 coding sequence is TGTGCCAGTAGTATGGTAAAGCGGGCAGGGGGCGGAATCGAAAAACTGTTTTTT. It encodes CASSMVKRAGGGIEKLFF. The genes are TRBV19 and TRBJ1-4; 8 bases fit TRBD1. Trimming took 3 bases from V and 8 from J; bases not matched to a gene: 17. The CDR3 loop spans 18 amino acids. Germline lookup yields CDR1 LNHDA and CDR2 SQIVND (reference sequence).

The chain's CDR3 is CASSLVADRENIQYF. DNA for the CDR3: TGCGCCAGCAGCTTGGTGGCAGACAGGGAAAACATTCAGTACTTC. The chain employs TRBV5-1 and TRBJ2-4; 7 nucleotides match TRBD1. Per germline, CDR1 SGHRS and CDR2 YFSETQ. The J segment lost 5 bases and the V segment lost 0 bases, leaving 5 bases of the junction unmatched. This CDR3 is 15 amino acids long.

This chain connects TRBV7-9 to TRBJ2-5, with 12 bases matching TRBD2. Germline CDR1 is SEHNR and CDR2 is FQNEAQ (reference sequence). This CDR3 has 18 amino acids. Losses at the gene ends were 5 bases for V and 2 bases for J; bases not matched to a gene: 12. CDR3 in DNA: TGTGCCAGCAGCCTTAGTCTAGCGGGAGGGCCCATACAAGAGACCCAGTACTTC. Its translation is CASSLSLAGGPIQETQYF.

This rearrangement joins TRBV11-2 to TRBJ1-4; possible D gene TRBD1, 6 bases. The CDR3 is made up of 15 amino acids. CDR1 is SGHAT, CDR2 FQNNGV, per germline. V was clipped by 1 base and J by 4 bases, with 10 bases between them. In DNA form, the CDR3 reads TGTGCCAGCAGCTTAGGGACAGCCAATAATGAAAAACTGTTTTTT. Protein product: CASSLGTANNEKLFF.

The rearrangement uses TRBV7-9 and TRBJ1-1; D is unresolved. Deletions cut 3 bases from V and 5 bases from J, with 4 bases between. Germline V gene lookup returns CDR1 SEHNR and CDR2 FQNEAQ (reference sequence). This CDR3 spans 11 amino acids. CDR3 sequence (DNA): TGTGCCAGCAGCTTCGCGACTGAAGCTTTCTTT. Residues: CASSFATEAFF.